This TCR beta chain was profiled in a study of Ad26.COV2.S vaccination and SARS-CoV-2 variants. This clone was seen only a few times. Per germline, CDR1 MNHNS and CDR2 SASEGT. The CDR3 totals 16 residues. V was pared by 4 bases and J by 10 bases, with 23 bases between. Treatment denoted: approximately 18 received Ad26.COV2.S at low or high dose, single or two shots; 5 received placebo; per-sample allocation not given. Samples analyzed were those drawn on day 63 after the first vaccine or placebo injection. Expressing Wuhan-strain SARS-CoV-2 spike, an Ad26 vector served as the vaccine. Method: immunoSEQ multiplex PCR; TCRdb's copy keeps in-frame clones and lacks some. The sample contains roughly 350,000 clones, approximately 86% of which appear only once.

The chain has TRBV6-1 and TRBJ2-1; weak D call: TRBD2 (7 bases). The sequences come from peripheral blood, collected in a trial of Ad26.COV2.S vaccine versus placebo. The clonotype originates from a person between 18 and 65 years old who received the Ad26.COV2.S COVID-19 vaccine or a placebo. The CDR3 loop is CASSGHRGGAPFEQFF. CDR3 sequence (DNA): TGTGCCAGCAGTGGTCATCGCGGGGGCGCCCCCTTCGAGCAGTTCTTC.